Listed below are T cell receptor beta chains from one sample, sequenced in a study of cytomegalovirus exposure and HLA in healthy donors. Data came from immunoSEQ multiplex PCR; TCRdb stores just in-frame clones and leaves some out. The profile shows about 190,000 clones, around 82% of them singletons. The specimen was PBMCs. These receptors were collected from a boy between 10 and 17 years old in good health and CMV-seronegative. The CDR3 runs from the conserved cysteine through the conserved F or W. A D gene is named only where the DNA matches it firmly. Clone size, where shown, is once, few, many, or a class for clones that have expanded.

clone size: few
V gene: TRBV6-5
J gene: TRBJ2-2
D gene: NA
CDR3 protein: CASSRDSKNTGELFF
CDR3 DNA: TGTGCCAGCAGTCGTGACAGCAAGAACACCGGGGAGCTGTTTTTT

clone size: NA
V gene: TRBV19
J gene: TRBJ2-7
D gene: NA
CDR3 protein: CASSISRVLDEQYF
CDR3 DNA: TGTGCCAGTAGTATATCTCGGGTTCTGGACGAGCAGTACTTC

clone size: once
V gene: TRBV4-1
J gene: TRBJ2-7
D gene: NA
CDR3 protein: CASSQEDLANEQYF
CDR3 DNA: TGCGCCAGCAGCCAGGAAGATCTAGCGAACGAGCAGTACTTC

clone size: NA
V gene: TRBV28
J gene: TRBJ2-3
D gene: TRBD2
CDR3 protein: CASSSATSGRVGDTQYF
CDR3 DNA: TGTGCCAGCAGTTCAGCCACTAGCGGGAGGGTCGGGGATACGCAGTATTTT

clone size: NA
V gene: TRBV2
J gene: TRBJ1-3
D gene: NA
CDR3 protein: CASGADVSGNTIYF
CDR3 DNA: TGTGCCAGCGGGGCGGACGTCTCTGGAAACACCATATATTTT

clone size: NA
V gene: TRBV5-1
J gene: TRBJ2-1
D gene: NA
CDR3 protein: CASSTRQVNEQFF
CDR3 DNA: TGCGCCAGCTCCACCCGACAGGTCAATGAGCAGTTCTTC

clone size: few
V gene: TRBV5-1
J gene: TRBJ2-5
D gene: TRBD2
CDR3 protein: CASSWWGTSRGETQYF
CDR3 DNA: TGCGCCAGCAGCTGGTGGGGGACTAGCAGGGGAGAGACCCAGTACTTC

clone size: NA
V gene: TRBV7-9
J gene: TRBJ1-6
D gene: NA
CDR3 protein: CASSSLGSPLHF
CDR3 DNA: TGTGCCAGCAGCTCCCTCGGTTCACCCCTCCACTTT

clone size: NA
V gene: TRBV7-2
J gene: TRBJ2-7
D gene: TRBD2
CDR3 protein: CASSLMGLPRAF
CDR3 DNA: TGTGCCAGCAGCTTAATGGGACTACCCCGAGCCTTC

clone size: NA
V gene: TRBV29-1
J gene: TRBJ2-7
D gene: NA
CDR3 protein: CSVEGRGYEQYF
CDR3 DNA: TGCAGCGTTGAGGGGCGGGGTTACGAGCAGTACTTC

clone size: NA
V gene: TRBV18
J gene: TRBJ1-3
D gene: TRBD1
CDR3 protein: CASSWTGAGNTIYF
CDR3 DNA: TGTGCCAGCTCATGGACAGGGGCTGGAAACACCATATATTTT

clone size: NA
V gene: TRBV6-6
J gene: TRBJ2-7
D gene: NA
CDR3 protein: CASSYSKGTHSYEQYF
CDR3 DNA: TGTGCCAGCAGTTACTCGAAGGGGACACACTCCTACGAGCAGTACTTC

clone size: NA
V gene: TRBV29-1
J gene: TRBJ1-2
D gene: NA
CDR3 protein: CSVEGHGGRYGYTF
CDR3 DNA: TGCAGCGTTGAGGGGCATGGGGGCCGCTATGGCTACACCTTC

clone size: NA
V gene: TRBV4-1
J gene: TRBJ2-2
D gene: NA
CDR3 protein: CASSRGDGGVSSGELFF
CDR3 DNA: TGCGCCAGCAGCCGGGGCGATGGCGGGGTTTCGTCCGGGGAGCTGTTTTTT

clone size: NA
V gene: TRBV29-1
J gene: TRBJ2-1
D gene: TRBD1
CDR3 protein: CSVEGTGRNEQFF
CDR3 DNA: TGCAGCGTTGAAGGGACAGGGAGGAATGAGCAGTTCTTC

clone size: NA
V gene: TRBV2
J gene: TRBJ1-4
D gene: NA
CDR3 protein: CVNRGGTNEKLFF
CDR3 DNA: TGTGTCAATCGCGGGGGGACTAATGAAAAACTGTTTTTT

clone size: NA
V gene: TRBV29-1
J gene: TRBJ2-3
D gene: TRBD2
CDR3 protein: CSVDRGGGTDTQYF
CDR3 DNA: TGCAGCGTTGACCGGGGGGGCGGCACAGATACGCAGTATTTT

clone size: NA
V gene: TRBV5-1
J gene: TRBJ2-3
D gene: TRBD2
CDR3 protein: CASSWGNSGRAPDTQYF
CDR3 DNA: TGCGCCAGCAGCTGGGGGAATAGCGGGAGGGCCCCCGATACGCAGTATTTT

clone size: once
V gene: TRBV27
J gene: TRBJ1-2
D gene: NA
CDR3 protein: CASSLSRDNYGYTF
CDR3 DNA: TGTGCCAGCAGTTTATCGAGGGATAACTATGGCTACACCTTC

clone size: NA
V gene: TRBV6-1
J gene: TRBJ2-3
D gene: NA
CDR3 protein: CASSEPRTGTDTQYF
CDR3 DNA: TGTGCCAGCAGTGAACCTCGGACAGGCACAGATACGCAGTATTTT

clone size: NA
V gene: TRBV7-3
J gene: TRBJ2-1
D gene: TRBD2
CDR3 protein: CASSFRISRAGGYNEQFF
CDR3 DNA: TGTGCCAGCAGCTTTAGAATCTCGAGGGCGGGGGGTTACAATGAGCAGTTCTTC

clone size: once
V gene: TRBV27
J gene: TRBJ1-2
D gene: TRBD1
CDR3 protein: CASRGTEMDGYTF
CDR3 DNA: TGTGCCAGCAGGGGGACAGAAATGGATGGCTACACCTTC

clone size: NA
V gene: TRBV6-1
J gene: TRBJ2-5
D gene: NA
CDR3 protein: CASSEGGWQETQYF
CDR3 DNA: TGTGCCAGCAGTGAAGGTGGCTGGCAAGAGACCCAGTACTTC

clone size: NA
V gene: TRBV6-1
J gene: TRBJ2-6
D gene: NA
CDR3 protein: CASSARGSGANVLTF
CDR3 DNA: TGTGCCAGCAGTGCCAGGGGTTCTGGGGCCAACGTCCTGACTTTC

clone size: NA
V gene: TRBV6-5
J gene: TRBJ2-7
D gene: TRBD1
CDR3 protein: CASRRGQGQNYEQYF
CDR3 DNA: TGTGCCAGCAGGCGGGGACAGGGTCAGAACTACGAGCAGTACTTC

clone size: NA
V gene: TRBV5-1
J gene: TRBJ2-1
D gene: TRBD1
CDR3 protein: CASTPGTGNYNEQFF
CDR3 DNA: TGCGCCAGCACTCCCGGGACAGGTAACTACAATGAGCAGTTCTTC

clone size: NA
V gene: TRBV18
J gene: TRBJ2-7
D gene: NA
CDR3 protein: CASSRTQSPTYEQYF
CDR3 DNA: TGTGCCAGCTCACGCACACAGTCGCCAACCTACGAGCAGTACTTC

clone size: once
V gene: TRBV4-2
J gene: TRBJ2-7
D gene: TRBD2
CDR3 protein: CASSQSTSGSYEQYF
CDR3 DNA: TGTGCCAGCAGCCAATCGACTAGCGGGTCCTACGAGCAGTACTTC

clone size: once
V gene: TRBV10-3
J gene: TRBJ2-2
D gene: TRBD2
CDR3 protein: CAIRGVDTGGPTGELFF
CDR3 DNA: TGTGCCATCAGGGGCGTGGATACGGGAGGGCCGACCGGGGAGCTGTTTTTT

clone size: few
V gene: TRBV5-6
J gene: TRBJ1-1
D gene: NA
CDR3 protein: CASSLAPHRNGFEAFF
CDR3 DNA: TGTGCCAGCAGCTTAGCCCCCCACAGGAATGGTTTTGAAGCTTTCTTT

clone size: NA
V gene: TRBV25-1
J gene: TRBJ2-7
D gene: NA
CDR3 protein: CASSEGVGRDYEQYF
CDR3 DNA: TGTGCCAGCAGTGAAGGGGTCGGCAGGGACTACGAGCAGTACTTC

clone size: NA
V gene: TRBV19
J gene: TRBJ2-5
D gene: NA
CDR3 protein: CASSEPWRQETQYF
CDR3 DNA: TGTGCCAGTAGTGAACCCTGGCGGCAAGAGACCCAGTACTTC

clone size: NA
V gene: TRBV9
J gene: TRBJ2-3
D gene: NA
CDR3 protein: CASSVEGEGYLTDTQYF
CDR3 DNA: TGTGCCAGCAGCGTAGAGGGGGAGGGCTATCTCACAGATACGCAGTATTTT

clone size: NA
V gene: TRBV18
J gene: TRBJ2-3
D gene: NA
CDR3 protein: CASSPAYNADTQYF
CDR3 DNA: TGTGCCAGCTCACCAGCTTACAACGCAGATACGCAGTATTTT

clone size: NA
V gene: TRBV15
J gene: TRBJ2-3
D gene: TRBD2
CDR3 protein: CATSRAAGTSLADTQYF
CDR3 DNA: TGTGCCACCAGCAGGGCTGCCGGGACTAGTCTCGCAGATACGCAGTATTTT

clone size: NA
V gene: TRBV27
J gene: TRBJ2-7
D gene: NA
CDR3 protein: CASSPAPREQYF
CDR3 DNA: TGTGCCAGTTCCCCCGCACCGAGGGAGCAGTACTTC

clone size: NA
V gene: TRBV27
J gene: TRBJ2-7
D gene: TRBD1
CDR3 protein: CASSRQVRDRVPYEQYF
CDR3 DNA: TGTGCCAGCAGTCGACAGGTTAGGGACAGGGTACCCTACGAGCAGTACTTC

clone size: NA
V gene: TRBV7-9
J gene: TRBJ1-1
D gene: NA
CDR3 protein: CASSLGAWGAFF
CDR3 DNA: TGTGCCAGCAGCTTAGGAGCCTGGGGCGCTTTCTTT

clone size: NA
V gene: TRBV28
J gene: TRBJ1-2
D gene: TRBD1
CDR3 protein: CASSRTGLGYTF
CDR3 DNA: TGTGCCAGCAGTCGGACAGGGCTCGGCTACACCTTC

clone size: NA
V gene: TRBV6-5
J gene: TRBJ2-5
D gene: NA
CDR3 protein: CASSYSSGGETQYF
CDR3 DNA: TGTGCCAGCAGTTACTCCAGCGGTGGGGAGACCCAGTACTTC

clone size: NA
V gene: TRBV5-4
J gene: TRBJ2-7
D gene: NA
CDR3 protein: CASSLGDRPYEQYF
CDR3 DNA: TGTGCCAGCAGCTTGGGAGACAGACCCTACGAGCAGTACTTC

clone size: NA
V gene: TRBV5-4
J gene: TRBJ2-3
D gene: NA
CDR3 protein: CVSSRGRSNTDTQYF
CDR3 DNA: TGTGTCAGCAGCCGGGGGAGATCAAACACAGATACGCAGTATTTT

clone size: NA
V gene: TRBV18
J gene: TRBJ1-2
D gene: TRBD1
CDR3 protein: CASSPAGGGYGYTF
CDR3 DNA: TGTGCCAGCTCACCCGCAGGGGGTGGCTATGGCTACACCTTC

clone size: NA
V gene: TRBV6-5
J gene: TRBJ2-7
D gene: TRBD1
CDR3 protein: CASSYSPGTGAEQYF
CDR3 DNA: TGTGCCAGCAGTTACTCTCCCGGGACAGGGGCCGAGCAGTACTTC

clone size: NA
V gene: TRBV25-1
J gene: TRBJ2-1
D gene: NA
CDR3 protein: CASGGGSSSYNEQFF
CDR3 DNA: TGTGCCAGCGGCGGCGGTTCTAGCTCCTACAATGAGCAGTTCTTC

clone size: NA
V gene: TRBV7-2
J gene: TRBJ1-5
D gene: TRBD1
CDR3 protein: CASSQRQGNQPQHF
CDR3 DNA: TGTGCCAGCAGCCAAAGACAGGGGAATCAGCCCCAGCATTTT

clone size: NA
V gene: TRBV5-1
J gene: TRBJ2-7
D gene: TRBD2
CDR3 protein: CASSWDPSGGVLYEQYF
CDR3 DNA: TGCGCCAGCAGCTGGGACCCTAGCGGGGGAGTGCTCTACGAGCAGTACTTC

clone size: NA
V gene: TRBV7-6
J gene: TRBJ1-5
D gene: NA
CDR3 protein: CASSLNPGLRDQPQHF
CDR3 DNA: TGTGCCAGCAGCTTAAACCCCGGACTAAGAGATCAGCCCCAGCATTTT

clone size: NA
V gene: TRBV5-1
J gene: TRBJ1-2
D gene: NA
CDR3 protein: CASSLGGSYGYTF
CDR3 DNA: TGCGCCAGCAGCTTGGGAGGGAGCTATGGCTACACCTTC